This TCR beta chain was recovered during a study of blood T cell repertoires in COVID-19. About the study: Acute and convalescent COVID-19 samples came from the United States, Italy and Spain. T cells, B-cell-depleted T cells, or PBMCs supplied cDNA or gDNA.

The data were produced by immunoSEQ multiplex PCR, yet TCRdb's version contains in-frame clones alone and is incomplete. The repertoire holds 100,000 to 140,000 clones, roughly 80% seen once, with around 4.2% in the top ten. The sequencing sample was made of peripheral blood. The receptor was isolated from a human donor in a cohort sampled during active COVID-19.

The CDR3 DNA follows: TGTGCCAGCAGCCCTCCGGGTAGGTCTGGGGCCAACGTCCTGACTTTC. This encodes CASSPPGRSGANVLTF. The chain joins TRBV11-2 to TRBJ2-6, with D uncertain. Trimming stripped 5 bases from V and 1 base from J, with 12 bases between. The CDR3 consists of 16 residues. In germline, CDR1 is SGHAT, CDR2 FQNNGV.